The source of this TCR beta chain is a study of T-cell memory formation after mild COVID-19. Study-level information: The two donors had largely donor-specific TCR clusters. Study-wide findings and caveats: A subset of responding clones appeared in pre-infection memory, suggesting cross-reactive memory joined. CD4+ contracting clones were found mainly in CM and EM, and CD8+ ones in EMRA.

V gave up 6 bases and J gave up 0 bases, with 9 bases separating them. CDR1 and CDR2 (germline): SEHNR, FQNEAQ (reference sequence). CDR3 length: 14 residues. This clonotype was seen a handful of times. Its antigen remains unidentified. Constant-segment primers were used for 5'RACE, and the resulting TCR alpha and TCR beta cDNA libraries carried sample barcodes and UMIs. MiXCR, applied by TCRdb to the 5' RACE reads, yields one record per CDR3 protein. This sample has roughly 400,000 distinct CDR3 sequences, with about 17% found just once. The rearrangement links TRBV7-9 to TRBJ1-3; D not certain. This TCR was recovered from a man aged 18 to 29 who had mild COVID-19 (a few samples of this study predate the infection). Cell type and time point are not known. The sequenced sample consisted of PBMCs or a T cell subset sorted from them (not recorded which). This chain's CDR3 is CASRYGSSGNTIYF. The CDR3 region has the DNA TGTGCCAGCAGATACGGGAGCTCTGGAAACACCATATATTTT.